Sequencing of this T cell receptor beta chain was carried out in a study of neurological immune-mediated disorders. Sample time point: longitudinal time-point 3. This clonotype was seen repeatedly, ten times or more. The length of the CDR3 is 17 residues. V was pared by 4 bases and J by 7 bases, with 15 bases of the junction left unmatched. CDR1 is KGHDR, CDR2 SFDVKD, per germline. The team produced cDNA through 5'RACE using 10-nucleotide random UMIs. TCRdb analysed the 5' RACE reads with MiXCR anew, one entry per CDR3 protein. The sample carries about 45,000 distinct CDR3 sequences, roughly 13% recorded once.

This receptor was taken from a young man in good health. The J gene is TRBJ2-1, the V gene TRBV24-1; 7 bases align to TRBD2. The sequenced sample was PBMCs. The CDR3 here is CATSDPGREGVWNEQFF. CDR3 in DNA: TGTGCCACCAGTGACCCCGGCAGGGAGGGTGTTTGGAATGAGCAGTTCTTC.